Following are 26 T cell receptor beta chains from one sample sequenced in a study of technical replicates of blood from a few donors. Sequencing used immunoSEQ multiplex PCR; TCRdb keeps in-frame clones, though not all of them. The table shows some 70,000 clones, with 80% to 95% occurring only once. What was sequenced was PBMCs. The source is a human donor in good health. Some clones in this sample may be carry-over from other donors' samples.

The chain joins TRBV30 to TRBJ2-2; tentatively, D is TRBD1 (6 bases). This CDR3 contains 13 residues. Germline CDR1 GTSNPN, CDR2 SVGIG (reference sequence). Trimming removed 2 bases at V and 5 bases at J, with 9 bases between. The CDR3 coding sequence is TGTGCCTGGAGTAATGGACAGACCGGGGAGCTGTTTTTT. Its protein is CAWSNGQTGELFF.

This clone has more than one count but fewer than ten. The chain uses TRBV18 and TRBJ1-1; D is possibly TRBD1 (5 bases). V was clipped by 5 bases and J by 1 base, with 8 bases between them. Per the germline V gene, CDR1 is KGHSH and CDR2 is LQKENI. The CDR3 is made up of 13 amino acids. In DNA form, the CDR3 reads TGTGCCAGCTCAACTGGACAGAACACTGAAGCTTTCTTT. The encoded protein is CASSTGQNTEAFF.

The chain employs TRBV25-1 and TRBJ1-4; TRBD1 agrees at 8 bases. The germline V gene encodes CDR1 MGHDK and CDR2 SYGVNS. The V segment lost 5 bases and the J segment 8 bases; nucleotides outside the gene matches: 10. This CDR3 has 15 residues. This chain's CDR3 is CASSPTGTGFEKLFF. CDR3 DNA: TGTGCCAGCAGTCCCACGGGGACAGGATTCGAAAAACTGTTTTTT.

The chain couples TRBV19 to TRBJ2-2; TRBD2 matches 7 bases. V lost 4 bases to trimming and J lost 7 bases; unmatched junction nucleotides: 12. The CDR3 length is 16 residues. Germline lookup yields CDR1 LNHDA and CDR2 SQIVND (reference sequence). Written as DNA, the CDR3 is TGTGCCAGTAGTACTCTAGCGGCCCAACGGGGCGGGGAGCTGTTTTTT. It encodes CASSTLAAQRGGELFF.

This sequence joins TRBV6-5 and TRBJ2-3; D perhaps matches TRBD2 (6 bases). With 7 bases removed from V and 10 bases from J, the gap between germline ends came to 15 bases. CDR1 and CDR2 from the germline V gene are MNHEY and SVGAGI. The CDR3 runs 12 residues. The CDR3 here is CASNAGGTPQYF. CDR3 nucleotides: TGTGCCAGCAACGCCGGGGGTACCCCGCAGTATTTT.

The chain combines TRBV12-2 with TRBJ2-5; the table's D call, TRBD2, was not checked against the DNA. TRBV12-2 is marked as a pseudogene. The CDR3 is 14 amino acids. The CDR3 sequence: CASRSTSGEETQYF. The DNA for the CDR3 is TGTGCAAGTCGCTCGACTAGCGGGGAAGAGACCCAGTACTTC.

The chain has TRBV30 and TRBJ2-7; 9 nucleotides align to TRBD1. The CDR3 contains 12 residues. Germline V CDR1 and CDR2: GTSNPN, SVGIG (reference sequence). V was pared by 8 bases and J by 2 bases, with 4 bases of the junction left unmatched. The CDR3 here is CAGGQGTYEQYF. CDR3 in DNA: TGTGCCGGGGGACAGGGAACCTACGAGCAGTACTTC.

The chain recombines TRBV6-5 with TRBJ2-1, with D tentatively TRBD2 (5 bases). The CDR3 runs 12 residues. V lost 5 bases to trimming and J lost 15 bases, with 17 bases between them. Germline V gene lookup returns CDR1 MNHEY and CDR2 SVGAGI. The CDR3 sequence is CASSTSTRVPFF. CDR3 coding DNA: TGTGCCAGCAGTACATCTACTAGGGTCCCGTTCTTC.

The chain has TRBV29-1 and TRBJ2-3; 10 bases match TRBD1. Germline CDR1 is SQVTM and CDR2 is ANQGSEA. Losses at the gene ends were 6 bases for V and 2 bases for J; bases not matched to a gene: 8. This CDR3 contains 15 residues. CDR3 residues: CSVGQGLSSTDTQYF. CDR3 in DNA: TGCAGCGTGGGACAGGGGCTATCCTCCACAGATACGCAGTATTTT.

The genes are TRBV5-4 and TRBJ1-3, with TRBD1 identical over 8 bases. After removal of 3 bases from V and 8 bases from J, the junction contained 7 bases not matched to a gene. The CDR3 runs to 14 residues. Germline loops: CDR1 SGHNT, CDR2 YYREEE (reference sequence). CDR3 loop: CASSYYRGADTIYF. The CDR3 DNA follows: TGTGCCAGCAGCTATTACAGGGGGGCGGACACCATATATTTT. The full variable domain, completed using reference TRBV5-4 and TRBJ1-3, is ETGVTQSPTHLIKTRGQQVTLRCSSQSGHNTVSWYQQALGQGPQFIFQYYREEENGRGNFPPRFSGLQFPNYSSELNVNALELDDSALYLCASSYYRGADTIYFGEGSWLTVV.

CDR3 in amino acids: CASSQAYEQYF. CDR3 in DNA: TGTGCCAGCAGCCAAGCTTACGAGCAGTACTTC. The V gene is TRBV7-2, the J gene TRBJ2-7; D remains unclear. The CDR3 consists of 11 residues. Germline CDR1 is SGHTA and CDR2 is FQGNSA. Trimming shortened V by 5 bases and J by 4 bases, and 6 bases separated the two germline ends.

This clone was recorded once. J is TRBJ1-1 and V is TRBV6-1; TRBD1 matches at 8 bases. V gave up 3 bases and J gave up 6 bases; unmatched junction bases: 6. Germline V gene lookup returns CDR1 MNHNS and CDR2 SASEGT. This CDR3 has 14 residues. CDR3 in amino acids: CASSDPGQDPEAFF. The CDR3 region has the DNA TGTGCCAGCAGTGACCCGGGACAGGACCCTGAAGCTTTCTTT.

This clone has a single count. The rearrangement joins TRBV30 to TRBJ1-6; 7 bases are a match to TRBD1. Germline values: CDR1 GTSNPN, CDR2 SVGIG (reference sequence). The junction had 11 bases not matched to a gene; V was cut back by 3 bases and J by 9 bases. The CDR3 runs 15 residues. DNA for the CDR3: TGTGCCTGGAGGGGACAGAGGGTCCCCGGTTCACCCCTCCACTTT. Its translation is CAWRGQRVPGSPLHF.

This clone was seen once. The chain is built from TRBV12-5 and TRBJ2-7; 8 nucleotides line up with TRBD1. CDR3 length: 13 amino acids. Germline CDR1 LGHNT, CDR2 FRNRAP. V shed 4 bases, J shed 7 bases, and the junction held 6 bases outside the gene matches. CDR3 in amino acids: CASGSQGAGEQYF. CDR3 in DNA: TGTGCTAGTGGTTCTCAGGGGGCTGGGGAGCAGTACTTC.

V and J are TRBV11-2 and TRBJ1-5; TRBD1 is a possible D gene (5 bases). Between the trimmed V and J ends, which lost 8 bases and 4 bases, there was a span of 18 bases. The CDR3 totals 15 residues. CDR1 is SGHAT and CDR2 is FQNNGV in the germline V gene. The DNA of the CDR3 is TGTGCCAGCGCGGGGGGGGTAGAACGGAATCAGCCCCAGCATTTT. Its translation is CASAGGVERNQPQHF.

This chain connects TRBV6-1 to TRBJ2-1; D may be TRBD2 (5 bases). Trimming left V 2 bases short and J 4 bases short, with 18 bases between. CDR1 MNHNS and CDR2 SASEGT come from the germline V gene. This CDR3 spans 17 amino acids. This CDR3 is CASSERHKADRYNEQFF. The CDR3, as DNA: TGTGCCAGCAGTGAACGCCACAAAGCGGATAGGTACAATGAGCAGTTCTTC.

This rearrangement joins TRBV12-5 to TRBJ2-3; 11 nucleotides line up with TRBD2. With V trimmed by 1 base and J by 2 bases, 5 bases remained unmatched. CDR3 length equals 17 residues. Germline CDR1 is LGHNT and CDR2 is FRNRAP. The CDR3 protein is CASGLGETSGTTDTQYF. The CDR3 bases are TGTGCTAGTGGTTTGGGAGAGACTAGCGGGACCACAGATACGCAGTATTTT.

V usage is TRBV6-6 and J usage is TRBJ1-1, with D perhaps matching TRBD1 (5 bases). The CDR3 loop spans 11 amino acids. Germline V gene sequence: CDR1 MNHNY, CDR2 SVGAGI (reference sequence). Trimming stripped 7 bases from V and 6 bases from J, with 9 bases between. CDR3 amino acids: CASIRDSEAFF. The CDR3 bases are TGTGCCAGCATTCGGGACTCTGAAGCTTTCTTT.

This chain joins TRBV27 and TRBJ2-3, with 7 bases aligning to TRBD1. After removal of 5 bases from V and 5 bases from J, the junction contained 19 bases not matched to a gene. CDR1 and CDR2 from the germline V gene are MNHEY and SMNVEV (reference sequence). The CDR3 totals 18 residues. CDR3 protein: CASSLSRQGMDGLDTQYF. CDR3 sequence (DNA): TGTGCCAGCAGTCTTAGCAGACAGGGAATGGATGGGTTAGATACGCAGTATTTT.

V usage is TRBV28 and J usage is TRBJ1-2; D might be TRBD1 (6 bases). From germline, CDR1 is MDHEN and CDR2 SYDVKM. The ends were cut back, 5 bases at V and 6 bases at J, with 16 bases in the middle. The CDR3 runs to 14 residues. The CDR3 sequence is CASSPVLTGDGYTF. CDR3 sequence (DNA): TGTGCCAGCAGTCCTGTATTGACAGGCGATGGCTACACCTTC.

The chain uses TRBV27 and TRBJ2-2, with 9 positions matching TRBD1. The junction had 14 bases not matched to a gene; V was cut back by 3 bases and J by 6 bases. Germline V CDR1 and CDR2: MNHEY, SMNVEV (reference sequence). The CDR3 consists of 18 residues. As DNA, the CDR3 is TGTGCCAGCAGTTTTGATTCTCCGGGACAGGGTTACGCCGGGGAGCTGTTTTTT. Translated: CASSFDSPGQGYAGELFF.

CDR3 in amino acids: CASSLGRANYGYTF. In DNA, the CDR3 is TGTGCCAGCAGCTTAGGGAGAGCTAACTATGGCTACACCTTC. The chain links TRBV7-6 to TRBJ1-2, with D uncertain. The V end lost 1 base, the J end lost 0 bases, and 6 bases lay between the germline ends. This CDR3 contains 14 residues. Looked up from germline, CDR1 is SGHVS and CDR2 is FNYEAQ.

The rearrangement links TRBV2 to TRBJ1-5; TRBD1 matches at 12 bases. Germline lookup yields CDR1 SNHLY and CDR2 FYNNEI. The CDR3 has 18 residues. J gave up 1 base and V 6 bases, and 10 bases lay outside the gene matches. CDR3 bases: TGTGCCAGCAGGGCCGGGACAGGGGGCCGGGGAAGCAATCAGCCCCAGCATTTT. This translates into CASRAGTGGRGSNQPQHF.

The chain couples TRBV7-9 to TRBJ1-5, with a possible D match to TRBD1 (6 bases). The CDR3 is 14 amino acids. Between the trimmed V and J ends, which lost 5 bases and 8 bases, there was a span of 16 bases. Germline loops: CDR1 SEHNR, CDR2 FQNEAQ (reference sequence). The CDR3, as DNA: TGTGCCAGCAGCACCACAGGGTCCGGGGAGCCCCAGCATTTT. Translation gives CASSTTGSGEPQHF.

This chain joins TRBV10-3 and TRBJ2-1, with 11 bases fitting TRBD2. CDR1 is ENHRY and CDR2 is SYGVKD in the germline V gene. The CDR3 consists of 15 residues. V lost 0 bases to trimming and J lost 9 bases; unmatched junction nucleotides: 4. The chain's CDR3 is CAISESTSGSGEQFF. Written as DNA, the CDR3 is TGTGCCATCAGTGAGTCCACTAGCGGGAGTGGTGAGCAGTTCTTC.

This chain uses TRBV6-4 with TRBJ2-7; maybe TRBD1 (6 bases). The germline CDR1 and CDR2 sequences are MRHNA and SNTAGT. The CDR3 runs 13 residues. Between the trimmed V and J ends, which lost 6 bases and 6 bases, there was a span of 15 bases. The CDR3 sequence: CASRDNRVREQYF. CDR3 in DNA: TGTGCCAGCAGGGACAACAGGGTACGCGAGCAGTACTTC.